This T cell receptor beta chain was documented in a study of chemoradiotherapy in HPV16-positive cancers. TCRdb's table, derived via immunoSEQ multiplex PCR, lists solely in-frame clones and lacks some. Altogether about 36,000 clones are present, over 80% being singletons, with the ten largest covering around 3.4%. Of note for this clone: The antigen remains unidentified.

From germline, CDR1 is MNHEY and CDR2 SVGAGI. This CDR3 region has 15 residues. V was cut by 6 bases and J by 4 bases, with 13 bases left in between. General study findings and limits: For HPV16-positive patients, expanding HPV-responsive T cells associated with longer recurrence-free survival. Candidate HPV-specific clones and E7-related TCR motifs grew in tumor during treatment. Functional assays defining HPV-specific T cells used only a couple of HPV16-positive patients.

Repertoires were sampled repeatedly during chemoradiotherapy. The sequence came from a human donor with HPV-associated anogenital cancer. This chain joins TRBV6-5 and TRBJ1-6, with a weak D call TRBD1 (6 bases). This specimen was blood, taken from a patient who underwent chemoradiotherapy. The CDR3 nucleotides are TGTGCCAGCAGGACCGGGACACAGTATAATTCACCCCTCCACTTT. Encoded protein: CASRTGTQYNSPLHF.